These 23 T cell receptor beta chains came from one sample sequenced in a study of T cell responses to AZD1222 COVID-19 vaccine. Here immunoSEQ multiplex PCR was the method, and the copy in TCRdb shows in-frame clones only, minus some. Of some 150,000 clones listed, 70% to 90% are singletons. The sequenced sample was peripheral blood, obtained on day 0 of AZD1222 vaccination. The source of these receptors is an adult in good health.

The V call is TRBV6-5, the J call TRBJ1-4; D is perhaps TRBD1 (5 bases). V was cut by 6 bases and J by 7 bases, with 18 bases left in between. The CDR3 has 15 residues. Germline V gene sequence: CDR1 MNHEY, CDR2 SVGAGI. Here the CDR3 reads CASSLGRRAREKLFF. The CDR3 nucleotides are TGTGCCAGCAGCCTCGGACGCAGGGCTCGTGAAAAACTGTTTTTT.

The J gene is TRBJ2-7, the V gene TRBV28; D assignment may be TRBD1 or TRBD2 (6 bases each). The CDR3 totals 13 residues. Germline loops: CDR1 MDHEN, CDR2 SYDVKM. V lost 9 bases and J lost 3, with 15 bases in between. The CDR3, as DNA: TGTGCCAGTAAATGGGGGGCCGGCTACGAGCAGTACTTC. Its protein is CASKWGAGYEQYF.

The chain recombines TRBV2 with TRBJ2-3; no reliable D call. The CDR3 consists of 14 residues. Germline lookup yields CDR1 SNHLY and CDR2 FYNNEI. V lost 2 bases and J lost 2, with 8 bases in between. The DNA of the CDR3 is TGTGCCAGCAGTGAAATGGGGTCCACAGATACGCAGTATTTT. As protein: CASSEMGSTDTQYF.

This chain links TRBV3-1 (or the pseudogene TRBV3-2) with TRBJ2-1, with 8 bases that match TRBD2. V dropped 0 bases and J dropped 8; count of bases not matched to a gene: 6. The CDR3 length is 15 residues. Germline V lookup: CDR1 LGHDT, CDR2 YNNKEL (reference sequence). CDR3 protein: CASSQEREVGDEQFF. CDR3 in DNA: TGTGCCAGCAGCCAAGAGCGGGAGGTCGGCGATGAGCAGTTCTTC.

The CDR3 here is CSANDGYGYTF. CDR3 DNA: TGCAGTGCTAATGACGGATATGGCTACACCTTC. The rearrangement joins TRBV20-1 to TRBJ1-2; D remains ambiguous. Deletions cut 4 bases from V and 5 bases from J, with 8 bases between. This CDR3 contains 11 residues. The germline CDR1 and CDR2 sequences are DFQATT and SNEGSKA (reference sequence).

This chain links TRBV2 with TRBJ1-4; 7 positions agree with TRBD1. The J segment lost 7 bases and the V segment lost 6 bases, leaving 17 bases of the junction unmatched. The germline gives CDR1 SNHLY, CDR2 FYNNEI. The CDR3 is 17 residues long. The CDR3 region is CASSRDSRNQRGEKLFF. CDR3 nucleotide sequence: TGTGCCAGCAGCCGGGACAGTCGGAACCAAAGAGGTGAAAAACTGTTTTTT.

V and J are TRBV5-1 and TRBJ1-2; possible D gene TRBD1, 5 bases. This CDR3 is 12 amino acids long. Trimming took off 4 bases at V and 10 bases at J, with 14 bases between the two ends. Germline CDR1 and CDR2: SGHRS and YFSETQ. The CDR3 region is CASSPGGTVYTF. In DNA, the CDR3 is TGCGCCAGCAGCCCCGGGGGAACTGTCTACACCTTC.

This chain links TRBV5-1 with TRBJ1-4, with no clear D. The CDR3 spans 15 residues. Germline-derived CDR1 and CDR2 are SGHRS and YFSETQ. V dropped 4 bases and J dropped 0 bases, with 10 bases sitting between them. DNA of the CDR3: TGCGCCAGCAGCCGCGACGGGACAACTAATGAAAAACTGTTTTTT. It specifies CASSRDGTTNEKLFF.

This rearrangement joins TRBV3-1 (or the pseudogene TRBV3-2) to TRBJ2-7, with D unresolved. CDR1 LGHDT and CDR2 YNNKEL come from the germline V gene (reference sequence). The CDR3 spans 11 residues. Trimming left V 3 bases short and J 4 bases short, with 4 bases between. In DNA, the CDR3 is TGTGCCAGCAGCCAGGCATACGAGCAGTACTTC. Amino acids: CASSQAYEQYF.

This clone was counted between two and nine times. The genes are TRBV2 and TRBJ1-2; 8 bases fit TRBD1. Trimming cost V 7 bases and J 4 bases; bases outside gene matches: 8. Germline CDR1 is SNHLY and CDR2 is FYNNEI. The CDR3 runs 14 residues. CDR3 region: CASIPDRALYGYTF. In DNA form, the CDR3 reads TGTGCCAGCATTCCGGACAGGGCCCTCTATGGCTACACCTTC.

This chain joins TRBV15 and TRBJ1-1; D perhaps matches TRBD1 (5 bases). The V and J ends lost 0 bases and 8 bases respectively, with 10 bases between them. The CDR3 spans 13 residues. In germline, CDR1 is LNHNV, CDR2 YYDKDF (reference sequence). The CDR3 here is CATSRDYGGEAFF. The CDR3 region has the DNA TGTGCCACCAGCAGAGATTACGGGGGGGAAGCTTTCTTT.

This chain joins TRBV2 and TRBJ1-2; the match to TRBD1 covers 9 bases. The CDR3 consists of 16 residues. The V and J ends lost 2 bases and 4 bases, in that order; junction bases with no gene match: 8. Germline assignment: CDR1 SNHLY and CDR2 FYNNEI. The CDR3 DNA sequence: TGTGCCAGCAGTGAAACACAGGGGGCGGCGGGCTATGGCTACACCTTC. It yields the protein CASSETQGAAGYGYTF.

This chain connects TRBV30 to TRBJ1-2; the match to TRBD1 covers 10 bases. This CDR3 is built from 15 residues. Germline V gives CDR1 GTSNPN, CDR2 SVGIG (reference sequence). Trimming cost V 5 bases and J 6 bases; bases outside gene matches: 12. This CDR3 is CAWGRQGAELNGYTF. For the CDR3, the DNA is TGTGCCTGGGGAAGACAGGGGGCGGAGTTGAATGGCTACACCTTC. The variable domain in full, with the rest retrieved from reference TRBV30 and TRBJ1-2, is SQTIHQWPATLVQPVGSPLSLECTVEGTSNPNLYWYRQAAGRGLQLLFYSVGIGQISSEVPQNLSASRPQDRQFILSSKKLLLSDSGFYLCAWGRQGAELNGYTFGSGTRLTVV.

The V and J genes are TRBV5-6 and TRBJ2-7, with D hard to call. This CDR3 has 13 residues. In germline, CDR1 is SGHDT, CDR2 YYEEEE. V lost 5 bases and J 4 bases, leaving 13 bases between the germline ends. CDR3 region: CASRGQNLYEQYF. For the CDR3, the DNA is TGTGCCAGCAGAGGGCAGAACCTGTACGAGCAGTACTTC.

The J gene is TRBJ2-1, the V gene TRBV5-1; D gene ambiguous. Deletions cut 3 bases from V and 6 bases from J, with 7 bases between. The germline CDR1 and CDR2 sequences are SGHRS and YFSETQ. This CDR3 region has 12 residues. The chain's CDR3 is CASSSHGNEQFF. The CDR3 coding sequence is TGCGCCAGCAGCTCCCACGGCAATGAGCAGTTCTTC.

The genes are TRBV7-2 and TRBJ1-1; D uncertain. CDR3 length equals 14 residues. Germline V gives CDR1 SGHTA, CDR2 FQGNSA. V was trimmed by 3 bases and J by 0 bases, leaving 8 bases between them. The CDR3 region has the DNA TGTGCCAGCAGCTTTGGTCAGGTGAACACTGAAGCTTTCTTT. Its translation is CASSFGQVNTEAFF.

The rearrangement uses TRBV28 and TRBJ1-1, with a possible D match to TRBD1 (6 bases). Germline CDR1 is MDHEN and CDR2 is SYDVKM. The CDR3 runs to 12 residues. Deletions cut 6 bases from V and 3 bases from J, with 8 bases between. The CDR3 here is CASSTGYTEAFF. The DNA of the CDR3 is TGTGCCAGCAGCACAGGGTACACTGAAGCTTTCTTT.

The chain uses TRBV5-1 and TRBJ2-3; D gene unclear. Per germline, CDR1 SGHRS and CDR2 YFSETQ. Trimming pared 3 bases from V and 4 bases from J, leaving 21 bases between. The CDR3 is 17 amino acids. The DNA of the CDR3 is TGCGCCAGCAGCTCCGGACCTCCTGTGGGTTTCTCAGATACGCAGTATTTT. Protein product: CASSSGPPVGFSDTQYF. The full variable domain, with the rest looked up from reference TRBV5-1 and TRBJ2-3, is KAGVTQTPRYLIKTRGQQVTLSCSPISGHRSVSWYQQTPGQGLQFLFEYFSETQRNKGNFPGRFSGRQFSNSRSEMNVSTLELGDSALYLCASSSGPPVGFSDTQYFGPGTRLTVL.

The chain combines TRBV29-1 with TRBJ1-1; D gene uncertain. Between the trimmed V and J ends, which lost 3 bases and 0 bases, there was a span of 8 bases. Germline CDR1 is SQVTM and CDR2 is ANQGSEA. The CDR3 contains 13 residues. CDR3 coding DNA: TGCAGCGTTGAGCCCCAAATGAACACTGAAGCTTTCTTT. This sequence encodes CSVEPQMNTEAFF.

In its sample, this clone was seen a few times. The rearrangement joins TRBV28 to TRBJ1-1; D gene unclear. Trimming removed 3 bases from V and 6 bases from J, with 14 bases in between. The CDR3 is 14 residues long. CDR1 is MDHEN and CDR2 is SYDVKM in the germline V gene. The CDR3 DNA reads TGTGCCAGCAGTTTCGGGCAGGTTGGGGCTGAAGCTTTCTTT. It is translated as CASSFGQVGAEAFF.

J is TRBJ2-1 and V is TRBV6-5; D remains unclear. CDR3 length: 15 amino acids. Germline CDR1 reads MNHEY; CDR2 reads SVGAGI. The V and J ends lost 0 bases and 7 bases respectively, with 13 bases between them. The CDR3 nucleotides are TGTGCCAGCAGTTACTCGGCGACCAACTTAAATGAGCAGTTCTTC. Amino acids: CASSYSATNLNEQFF.

The V gene is TRBV18, the J gene TRBJ1-1; D uncertain. The CDR3 is made up of 15 amino acids. Germline V gives CDR1 KGHSH, CDR2 LQKENI. V shed 0 bases and J shed 0 bases, with 8 bases lying between them. This CDR3 is CASSPPSVMNTEAFF. CDR3 nucleotides: TGTGCCAGCTCACCACCGTCAGTGATGAACACTGAAGCTTTCTTT.

CDR3 amino acids: CASSKGRSTEAFF. The CDR3 nucleotides read TGTGCCAGCAGCAAAGGGCGTTCCACTGAAGCTTTCTTT. The V call is TRBV3-1 (or the pseudogene TRBV3-2), the J call TRBJ1-1; D is unresolved. The CDR3 has 13 residues. The germline gives CDR1 LGHDT, CDR2 YNNKEL (reference sequence). V dropped 5 bases and J dropped 4 bases, with 11 bases sitting between them.